Listed here are 15 T cell receptor beta chains from one sample, sequenced in a study of T cells in Graves' hyperthyroidism and ophthalmopathy. From RNA transcripts, TCR beta CDR3 regions were amplified. An initial round of RT-PCR targeting the TCR CDR3 relied on the HTBI primer set. Each CDR3 protein gets one entry after TCRdb re-called the multiplex PCR reads with MiXCR. Among around 600,000 distinct CDR3 sequences listed, roughly 14% were seen once. Sequenced: blood. Every receptor here comes from a woman between 45 and 65 years old with Graves' ophthalmopathy.

In its sample, this clonotype was seen many times. The V gene is TRBV3-2, the J gene TRBJ2-1; TRBD1 is the table's D call, not checked against the DNA. TRBV3-2 is reported as a pseudogene. The CDR3 length is 14 residues. DNA for the CDR3: TGTGCCAGCAGCCAAGAGTCCAGGGGAGGTGAGCAGTTCTTC. Residues: CASSQESRGGEQFF.

The chain employs TRBV30 and TRBJ1-5; TRBD1 might be the D (5 bases). There are 14 residues in the CDR3. Germline CDR1 GTSNPN, CDR2 SVGIG (reference sequence). The V gene lost 3 bases and the J gene lost 5 bases, with 14 bases spanning the gap. CDR3 residues: CAWRASGTHQPQHF. In DNA, the CDR3 is TGTGCCTGGAGGGCCTCGGGGACCCATCAGCCCCAGCATTTT.

The J gene is TRBJ1-6, the V gene TRBV5-4, with D maybe TRBD1 (5 bases). Trimming shortened V by 1 base and J by 10 bases, and 15 bases separated the two germline ends. Germline CDR1 and CDR2: SGHNT and YYREEE (reference sequence). There are 15 residues in the CDR3. The DNA for the CDR3 is TGTGCCAGCAGCTTGCTGGGGGTAACTAACTCACCCCTCCACTTT. It encodes CASSLLGVTNSPLHF.

At least ten counts were recorded for this clonotype. This chain links TRBV9 with TRBJ2-2, with D unresolved. Germline V gene data show CDR1 as SGDLS and CDR2 as YYNGEE. This CDR3 contains 11 residues. V gave up 5 bases and J gave up 6 bases, with 5 bases separating them. The CDR3: CASSVSGELFF. In DNA, the CDR3 is TGTGCCAGCAGTGTTTCCGGGGAGCTGTTTTTT.

This clonotype was detected ten times or more. The rearrangement uses TRBV7-2 and TRBJ2-3; tentatively, D is TRBD2 (5 bases). V gave up 1 base and J gave up 8 bases, with 16 bases separating them. Germline V gene sequence: CDR1 SGHTA, CDR2 FQGNSA. The CDR3 is 15 amino acids. The CDR3 spells CASSLGPAAAGTQYF. In nucleotides, the CDR3 is TGTGCCAGCAGCTTAGGCCCAGCCGCCGCGGGTACGCAGTATTTT.

The J gene is TRBJ2-1, the V gene TRBV30; 11 nucleotides match TRBD2. Germline trimming cut 1 base from V and 6 bases from J; bases unmatched to any gene: 5. The CDR3 totals 15 residues. The germline gives CDR1 GTSNPN, CDR2 SVGIG (reference sequence). This chain's CDR3 is CAWSELAGDVNEQFF. The DNA of the CDR3 is TGTGCCTGGAGTGAACTAGCGGGAGATGTCAATGAGCAGTTCTTC.

This clonotype was picked up many times. The V and J genes are TRBV20-1 and TRBJ1-5; D not certain. The CDR3 covers 12 residues. V was trimmed by 2 bases and J by 7 bases, leaving 9 bases between them. In germline, CDR1 is DFQATT, CDR2 SNEGSKA (reference sequence). DNA for the CDR3: TGCAGTGCTAGATACGGGGAACAGCCCCAGCATTTT. Translation: CSARYGEQPQHF.

This clonotype was found many times. V and J are TRBV28 and TRBJ2-3; perhaps TRBD2 as D (5 bases). The CDR3 runs 13 residues. Per the germline V gene, CDR1 is MDHEN and CDR2 is SYDVKM. Trimming removed 7 bases at V and 0 bases at J, with 8 bases between. Written as DNA, the CDR3 is TGTGCCAGCACAGAGCGGAGCACAGATACGCAGTATTTT. This codes for CASTERSTDTQYF.

This clonotype was counted many times. This chain uses TRBV13 with TRBJ2-1; D unresolved. Germline V gives CDR1 PRHDT, CDR2 FYEKMQ (reference sequence). The CDR3 runs to 14 residues. V lost 6 bases and J lost 4, with 13 bases in between. CDR3 residues: CASSKSRRYNEQFF. DNA for the CDR3: TGTGCCAGCAGTAAAAGCCGACGGTACAATGAGCAGTTCTTC.

Many counts were recorded for this clonotype. The chain is built from TRBV28 and TRBJ1-1; D may be TRBD1 (5 bases). This CDR3 spans 13 amino acids. V lost 7 bases, J lost 0 bases, and 9 bases lay in between. Per the germline V gene, CDR1 is MDHEN and CDR2 is SYDVKM. CDR3 amino acids: CASTRQLNTEAFF. As DNA, the CDR3 is TGTGCCAGCACACGACAGCTGAACACTGAAGCTTTCTTT.

This clonotype was observed many times. The V and J genes are TRBV18 and TRBJ2-5; no clear D. Germline V gene lookup returns CDR1 KGHSH and CDR2 LQKENI. V shed 1 base and J shed 2 bases, with 8 bases lying between them. This CDR3 is built from 14 residues. The CDR3 reads CASSPLWKQETQYF. The CDR3 nucleotides are TGTGCCAGCTCACCACTATGGAAACAAGAGACCCAGTACTTC.

This chain uses TRBV6-6 with TRBJ2-1, with 14 bases fitting TRBD2. J gave up 7 bases and V 2 bases, and 1 base lay outside the gene matches. The CDR3 length is 15 residues. Germline CDR1 reads MNHNY; CDR2 reads SVGAGI (reference sequence). The CDR3 sequence is CASSYGTSGRNEQFF. In DNA form, the CDR3 reads TGTGCCAGCAGTTACGGGACTAGCGGGAGAAATGAGCAGTTCTTC.

This clonotype came up many times. The chain uses TRBV6-2 or TRBV6-3 and TRBJ2-2, with D hard to call. Trimming removed 7 bases at V and 6 bases at J, with 18 bases between. This CDR3 spans 15 amino acids. Germline assignment: CDR1 MNHEY and CDR2 SVGEGT. The chain's CDR3 is CASTVGILMAGELFF. The CDR3 coding sequence is TGTGCCAGCACTGTGGGTATACTAATGGCCGGGGAGCTGTTTTTT.

This clonotype was counted many times. V usage is TRBV7-2 and J usage is TRBJ1-4; 7 bases match TRBD1. The V gene's germline CDR1 is SGHTA and CDR2 FQGNSA. This CDR3 spans 18 amino acids. With V trimmed by 1 base and J by 0 bases, 8 bases remained unmatched. CDR3 sequence: CASSLVPQGVATNEKLFF. CDR3 bases: TGTGCCAGCAGCTTAGTACCTCAGGGGGTTGCAACTAATGAAAAACTGTTTTTT.

At least ten counts were recorded for this clonotype. The chain couples TRBV3-1 to TRBJ2-1, with 12 bases identical to TRBD2. Per germline, CDR1 LGHDT and CDR2 YNNKEL (reference sequence). Germline trimming cut 0 bases from V and 5 bases from J; bases unmatched to any gene: 11. This CDR3 has 19 amino acids. The CDR3 DNA reads as TGTGCCAGCAGCCAAGATCGGTCCCCACTAGCGGGAGGCCACAATGAGCAGTTCTTC. Translating gives CASSQDRSPLAGGHNEQFF.